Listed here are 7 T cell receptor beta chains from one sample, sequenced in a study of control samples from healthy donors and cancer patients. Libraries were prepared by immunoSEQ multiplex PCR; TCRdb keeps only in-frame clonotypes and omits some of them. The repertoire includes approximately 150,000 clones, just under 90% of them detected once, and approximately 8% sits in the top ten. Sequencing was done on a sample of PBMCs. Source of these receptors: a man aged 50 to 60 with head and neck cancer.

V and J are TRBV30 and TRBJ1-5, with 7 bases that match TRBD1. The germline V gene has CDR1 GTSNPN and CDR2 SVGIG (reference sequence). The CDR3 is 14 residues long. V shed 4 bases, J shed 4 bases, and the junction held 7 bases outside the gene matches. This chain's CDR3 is CAWTPGTANQPQHF. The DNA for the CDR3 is TGTGCCTGGACGCCCGGGACAGCTAATCAGCCCCAGCATTTT.

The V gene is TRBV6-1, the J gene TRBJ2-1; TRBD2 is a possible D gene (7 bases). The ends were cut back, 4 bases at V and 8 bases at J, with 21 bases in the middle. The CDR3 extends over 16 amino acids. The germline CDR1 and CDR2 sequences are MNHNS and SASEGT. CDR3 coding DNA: TGTGCCAGCAGTGGGGTTTTTGGGGGGGCTGAGGATGAGCAGTTCTTC. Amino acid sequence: CASSGVFGGAEDEQFF.

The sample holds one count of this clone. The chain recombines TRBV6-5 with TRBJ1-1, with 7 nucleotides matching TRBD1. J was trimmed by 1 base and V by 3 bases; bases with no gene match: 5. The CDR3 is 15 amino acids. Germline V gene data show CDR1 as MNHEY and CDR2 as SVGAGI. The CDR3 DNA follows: TGTGCCAGCAGTTATTGGGGACAGAGGAACACTGAAGCTTTCTTT. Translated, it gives CASSYWGQRNTEAFF.

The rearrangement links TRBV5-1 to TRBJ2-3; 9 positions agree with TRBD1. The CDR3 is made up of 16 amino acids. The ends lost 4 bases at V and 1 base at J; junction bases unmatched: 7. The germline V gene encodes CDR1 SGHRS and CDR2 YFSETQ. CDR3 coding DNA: TGCGCCAGCAGCCTCAGATGGACAGGGGGCACAGATACGCAGTATTTT. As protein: CASSLRWTGGTDTQYF.

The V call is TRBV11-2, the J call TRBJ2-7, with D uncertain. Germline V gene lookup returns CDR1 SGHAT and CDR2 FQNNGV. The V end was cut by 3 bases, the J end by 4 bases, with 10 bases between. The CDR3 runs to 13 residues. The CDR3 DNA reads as TGTGCCAGCAGCTTCCAGGTACCTTACGAGCAGTACTTC. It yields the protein CASSFQVPYEQYF. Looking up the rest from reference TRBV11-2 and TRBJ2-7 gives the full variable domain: EAGVAQSPRYKIIEKRQSVAFWCNPISGHATLYWYQQILGQGPKLLIQFQNNGVVDDSQLPKDRFSAERLKGVDSTLKIQPAKLEDSAVYLCASSFQVPYEQYFGPGTRLTVT.

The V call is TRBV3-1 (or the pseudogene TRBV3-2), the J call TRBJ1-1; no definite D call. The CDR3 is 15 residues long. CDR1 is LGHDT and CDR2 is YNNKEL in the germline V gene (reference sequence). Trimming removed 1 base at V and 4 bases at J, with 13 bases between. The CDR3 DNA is TGTGCCAGCAGCCAAGGACCGAGCGAACCCACTGAAGCTTTCTTT. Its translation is CASSQGPSEPTEAFF.

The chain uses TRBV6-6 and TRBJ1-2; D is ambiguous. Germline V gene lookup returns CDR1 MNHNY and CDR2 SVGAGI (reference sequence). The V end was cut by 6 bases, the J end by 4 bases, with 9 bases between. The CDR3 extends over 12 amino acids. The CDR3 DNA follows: TGTGCCAGCAGCCTCTCCGCCTATGGCTACACCTTC. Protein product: CASSLSAYGYTF.